The present entry profiles one T cell receptor (beta chain) with its context. Trimming took 4 bases from V and 1 from J, leaving 7 bases between them. CDR3 length: 14 residues. From germline, CDR1 is LNHDA and CDR2 SQIVND (reference sequence). The sample originates from a study of beta chain features in type 1 diabetes. Sequencing targeted expressed TCRB transcripts, as all isolated RNA had been reverse transcribed. Assay: immunoSEQ multiplex PCR; the TCRdb copy retains only in-frame clones and omits some. The sample contains 400,000 to 450,000 clones, about 14% of which appear only once. Sequences were obtained from naive CD4+ T cells from blood. The receptor was isolated from a man aged 30 to 45 in good health. The chain joins TRBV19 to TRBJ2-2; D call uncertain. DNA for the CDR3: TGTGCCAGTAGTACAATAGGGAACACCGGGGAGCTGTTTTTT. Its translation: CASSTIGNTGELFF. The variable domain in full, with the rest retrieved from reference TRBV19 and TRBJ2-2, is DGGITQSPKYLFRKEGQNVTLSCEQNLNHDAMYWYRQDPGQGLRLIYYSQIVNDFQKGDIAEGYSVSREKKESFPLTVTSAQKNPTAFYLCASSTIGNTGELFFGEGSRLTVL.